The 6 T cell receptor beta chains reported below all come from one sample, sequenced in a study of beta chain features in type 1 diabetes (dated by TCRdb to the late 2010s). Beyond this particular receptor, the publication reports: A moderate but significant shortening of TCRB CDR3 length was observed in type 1 diabetes patients in all four CD4+ subsets.

The method behind the library was the immunoSEQ multiplex PCR assay. The High Capacity cDNA Reverse Transcription Kit was used to reverse transcribe all of the isolated RNA, meaning that expressed TCRB transcripts were what got sequenced. TCRdb took over this immuneACCESS table, retaining in-frame rearrangements with V and J assigned. Such tables are incomplete; in checked studies, under half of the missing clones stem from an unresolved V gene, and the remainder is unexplained. This sample comprises about 170,000 clones, 7.5% to 8.5% of them detected only once. Of the sample, approximately 0.5% falls within the top ten clones. No antigen has been identified for these receptors. Sequenced: central memory CD4+ T cells from blood. The receptor set was obtained from a man younger than 30 with type 1 diabetes.

V and J are TRBV4-2 and TRBJ2-3; TRBD2 matches at 14 bases. This CDR3 is 16 amino acids long. Germline assignment: CDR1 LGHNA and CDR2 YNFKEQ. V lost 4 bases, J lost 2 bases, and 2 bases stayed unmatched. The CDR3 protein is CASSRLAGGYTDTQYF. The CDR3 bases are TGTGCCAGCAGCCGACTAGCGGGAGGGTACACAGATACGCAGTATTTT.

The chain uses TRBV29-1 and TRBJ2-3; 11 bases align to TRBD2. The CDR3 spans 14 residues. The J segment lost 6 bases and the V segment lost 5 bases, leaving 7 bases of the junction unmatched. Germline V CDR1 and CDR2: SQVTM, ANQGSEA. The CDR3 reads CSVKVAGGVDTQYF. The CDR3 nucleotides are TGCAGCGTTAAGGTAGCGGGGGGGGTCGATACGCAGTATTTT.

This chain connects TRBV6-6 to TRBJ2-7; a weak D match, TRBD2 (6 bases). Trimming took off 7 bases at V and 0 bases at J, with 10 bases between the two ends. CDR1 is MNHNY, CDR2 SVGAGI, per germline (reference sequence). The CDR3 runs to 13 residues. CDR3 protein: CASKLAASYEQYF. The CDR3 DNA is TGTGCCAGCAAGTTAGCGGCCTCCTACGAGCAGTACTTC.

This clone was recorded at least ten times. CDR3 bases: TGTGCCAGCAGCCCACCGGGGGGAGCGTACGAGCAGTACTTC. Its translation is CASSPPGGAYEQYF. The chain combines TRBV7-9 with TRBJ2-7; 7 nucleotides match TRBD2. Trimming cost V 5 bases and J 4 bases; bases outside gene matches: 8. The germline V gene encodes CDR1 SEHNR and CDR2 FQNEAQ (reference sequence). The CDR3 has 14 amino acids.

The chain joins TRBV5-4 to TRBJ2-5; 7 bases map to TRBD2. V shed 4 bases, J shed 4 bases, and the junction held 16 bases outside the gene matches. There are 17 residues in the CDR3. CDR1 and CDR2 from the germline V gene are SGHNT and YYREEE (reference sequence). The CDR3: CASSPGAGEAKGETQYF. CDR3 sequence (DNA): TGTGCCAGCAGCCCCGGGGCGGGAGAAGCTAAGGGAGAGACCCAGTACTTC.

This chain links TRBV5-1 with TRBJ2-5; tentative D call: TRBD1 (6 bases). The CDR3 totals 14 residues. Germline V gives CDR1 SGHRS, CDR2 YFSETQ. Trimming removed 4 bases from V and 0 bases from J, with 10 bases in between. The CDR3 is CASSEGTYQETQYF. The CDR3 DNA sequence: TGCGCCAGCAGCGAAGGGACATACCAAGAGACCCAGTACTTC.